Described below is a single T cell receptor (beta chain) sequence and its context. Its specific antigen is unknown. The sample has other DNA sequences that encode this CDR3 too. The data belong to a study of cytomegalovirus exposure and HLA in healthy donors (dated by TCRdb to about 2017). About the study as a whole: An earlier analysis of some 550 of the donors reported 276 Gb of sequence data and 100 million to 130 million unique TCR beta sequences from about 179 million T cells. An early release that covered roughly 600 HLA-typed donors contained approximately 300 gigabases of sequencing data and 80 million or so unique TCR sequences. Of the roughly 410 genotyped donors, 70% to 90% were placed in the genetic ancestry cluster associated with self-reported Caucasian donors. The study aimed to test whether cataloging public T cell receptors could reveal signatures of past pathogen exposure. Using immunosequencing, the study profiled T cell repertoires from about 610 subjects and related those repertoires to cytomegalovirus serostatus. Besides the first cohort of hundreds of subjects, a separate validation cohort made up of 120 different subjects was used. The study combined high-throughput TCR immunosequencing, statistical association of individual TCRs with disease status, and machine learning to predict cytomegalovirus infection status. In a later analysis, previously published TCR beta repertoires from 500 to 750 donors were re-analyzed and high-resolution HLA genotyping was added so that TCR occurrence patterns could be studied. The later analysis used no new phenotypic data to find candidate immune exposures, relying instead on TCR beta sequences and their occurrence across donors. An earlier analysis of a few hundred of the donors applied high-throughput TCR beta sequencing to assess whether each TCR beta V gene segment acted as functional or pseudogenic. Donor age, sex, ethnicity and CMV serostatus were compiled alongside the repertoire data. A later genetic analysis used genome-wide SNP genotypes for 398 of the 666 donors, treating that subset as a discovery cohort. All discovery cohort repertoires had been generated using a single sequencing platform. Both class I and class II loci were covered by HLA typing, at four-digit resolution. Typing coverage differed by locus: A, B, C, DRB1 and DQB1 were typed in about 620-630 donors, DQA1 in about 500, DPA1 in around 600, and DPB1 in 400 to 490. Because of strong linkage in the cohort, five DR-DQ haplotypes were treated as single units for association and clustering. Among around 400 genotyped donors of the cohort, an average of approximately 240,000 unique TCR beta nucleotide sequences was sequenced per donor, of which about 19% were non-productive.

The method behind the library was the immunoSEQ multiplex PCR assay. The multiplex PCR relied on a mix of 60 forward primers for TCR Vbeta segments and 13 reverse primers for TCR Jbeta segments. A multiplex PCR assay on genomic DNA amplified the CDR3 region of rearranged TCR beta genes. The Illumina HiSeq System was used to sequence the amplified TCR beta libraries as 87-base-pair reads. Regarding the original processing steps: Across the 500 to 750 repertoires, a later analysis counted 80 million or so unique TCR beta chains, 9.5 million to 12 million of which were shared by at least two donors. Raw reads were error-corrected and collapsed into unique sequences by a nearest-neighbor algorithm in which closely related sequences were merged to remove PCR and sequencing errors. V, D and J gene segments were assigned by aligning CDR3 sequences to IMGT reference sequences. Each retained sequence needed at least a six-nucleotide match to both a V gene segment and a J gene segment. Rearrangements were called productive when the CDR3 lacked stop codons and stayed in frame with V and J; all others were non-productive. CDR3 was defined by IMGT convention, running from the second conserved V-encoded cysteine to the conserved J-encoded phenylalanine. The earlier analysis of about 530 of the donors excluded any sequence lacking an unambiguous match to a single V gene segment. In an earlier analysis of 587 of the donors, V segments were called functional above 56.7% productive rearrangements and were called segregating when the between-donor standard deviation exceeded 5%. To diagnose cytomegalovirus status from the catalog of TCR beta chain sequences, a statistical classification framework was built. In a later analysis, V and J genes were assigned by comparing TCR nucleotide sequences against IMGT/GENE-DB human TR gene sequences. Using the TCRdist pipeline, a later analysis assigned CDR3 sequences along with most-parsimonious VDJ recombination scenarios. In a later analysis, each TCR beta chain was defined by its CDR3 amino acid sequence together with its V-gene family, and reads without a unique V-gene family were excluded. As a way to deal with suspected cross-contamination and a sequencing artifact, a later analysis dropped approximately 570 nucleotide sequences that were highly shared and had low generation probability. For each public chain, a later analysis derived a clonal expansion index from normalized ranks of inferred template counts within each repertoire. A later analysis computed generation probabilities with a VDJ recombination model fitted to out-of-frame rearrangements, and checked the results against IGoR. Hypergeometric tests were used in a later analysis to score TCR-TCR, TCR-HLA and TCR-CMV co-occurrence, with a repertoire-size bias correction applied to the TCR pairs. To estimate false discovery rates, a later analysis permuted the HLA or CMV assignments 20 times. In a later analysis, co-occurring TCRs were grouped using DBSCAN, with TCRdist sequence similarity added in when clustering inside HLA-allele-positive subsets. Repertoires with fewer than 30,000 or more than 120,000 public chains, plus five repertoires with anomalous nucleotide sharing, were excluded from co-occurrence clustering. TCRdb took this table from immuneACCESS and kept in-frame rearrangements with V and J called. Such tables lack part of the clones; where checked against another copy, unresolved V genes explain under half of the gap, and the rest is unexplained. V, J and clone size reflect that table, while D and trimming were determined from the DNA. The sample table holds roughly 80,000 clones. Clones ranked in the top ten supply approximately 5.7% of the sample.

The cohort was made up of under 800 healthy bone marrow donors. Cohort members were all nominally healthy when sampled, although unrecorded immune exposures were likely present. The donor tested CMV seropositive and was one of the 289 seropositive cohort members. A peripheral blood sample was collected from each donor, and TCR beta sequencing was performed on peripheral blood mononuclear cells. The Qiagen DNeasy Blood Extraction Kit was used to extract genomic DNA from the blood cell samples. Summary of the overall study and its limitations: In vitro tests confirmed that a few of the cytomegalovirus-associated TCR beta chains recognize cytomegalovirus antigens. In a later analysis, several top co-occurrence clusters were reported to appear linked to parvovirus B19, influenza, CMV and Epstein-Barr virus. V-gene and J-gene trimming of TCR beta chains was associated with a missense DCLRE1C variant in a later genetic analysis, and the association was replicated in an independent cohort. The study gave a list of roughly 150 TCR beta chains associated with cytomegalovirus. In an earlier analysis of over 550 of the donors, most TCR beta V segments were observed in productive rearrangements about 90% or about 30% of the time, broadly matching IMGT annotations. In a later analysis, HLA-associated TCR beta chains showed more clonal expansion and lower generation probabilities than non-associated chains that were equally common. Correlated functional status among segregating V segments might be attributable to linkage disequilibrium, but an unknown experimental factor could not be ruled out. According to a later genetic analysis, donors in an Asian-associated ancestry cluster had fewer N-insertions in productive TCRs than the approximately 630-donor mean. The presence/absence analyses assumed that sequencing depth was roughly uniform across donors, and that assumption may not be true. The classifier was reported to diagnose cytomegalovirus status with high specificity and sensitivity in both the original cohort and the validation cohort. In this cohort, only TCR beta chains were sequenced, and detectable features were limited by the absence of alpha or paired-chain data. Strong co-occurrence of HLA alleles, especially DR and DQ, made assigning TCR associations to individual alleles difficult. A cluster of highly shared sequence variants was judged likely to represent a technical artifact of the sequencing pipeline. Because counts were too low, around 17 rarely observed V segments, including chromosome 9 orphons, were left out of the earlier analysis of over 550 of the donors. The 87-base-pair reads could not distinguish some IMGT-functional V segments, including TRBV6-2 and TRBV6-3, so those segments were excluded. The authors suggested that the approach could potentially be generalized to other disease states and immunological phenotypes. In a later analysis, about 17,000 TCR beta sequences were associated with specific HLA alleles at a false discovery rate of 0.05. A further reported finding was that TCR beta sequences accurately predicted the HLA-A and HLA-B alleles for most subjects in the first cohort. In a later analysis, the rate of TCR association differed among HLA loci, with DRB1 alleles having the most associated TCRs and HLA-C alleles having the fewest. According to a later analysis, most CMV-associated TCR beta chains appeared to be HLA-restricted, and the HLA associations seemed to be driven largely by CMV exposure. Because HLA typing was unavailable for some donors at each locus, only the typed subset was used in association tests. Most TCR sequences were observed very rarely across donors, whereas some public TCRs were present in many individuals. For the cohort, immune exposure information was limited to CMV serostatus.

V gives up 2 bases and J gives up 3 bases, and the segment between their germline ends measures 11 bases. The CDR3 has 15 amino acids, counting the end cysteine and phenylalanine. Only the CDR3 region is kept as DNA, spanning 45 bases read in frame from base 1. Based on the germline V gene, the CDR1 and CDR2 sequences are MNHEY and SVGAGI. Sequencing was performed on PBMCs. This receptor chain uses TRBV6-5 and TRBJ1-3, and TRBD1 may be the D gene, going by 5 matching bases. This clonotype was sampled from a girl aged 10-17 years in good health and CMV-seropositive. The CDR3 reads as follows: CASSYGGGVGNTIYF. The nucleotide sequence reads TGTGCCAGCAGTTACGGGGGAGGTGTTGGAAACACCATATATTTT.